Presented here are 22 T cell receptor beta chains from one specimen sequenced in a study of OX40 agonist ivuxolimab in advanced cancers. Sequencing was performed with immunoSEQ multiplex PCR; in TCRdb, only in-frame clones are kept and a portion is missing. The table lists 70,000 to 95,000 clones, 94% of them singletons. The input for sequencing was CD4+ or CD8+ T cells sorted from blood, taken in a trial of the OX40 agonist ivuxolimab. The receptors here all came from an adult with an advanced solid tumor such as melanoma, head and neck, liver or kidney cancer.

V is TRBV30 and J is TRBJ1-5; D is perhaps TRBD1 (6 bases). CDR3 length equals 12 residues. Germline V gene lookup returns CDR1 GTSNPN and CDR2 SVGIG (reference sequence). V gave up 1 base and J gave up 7 bases, with 8 bases separating them. The CDR3: CAWSGQGQPQHF. DNA of the CDR3: TGTGCCTGGAGTGGGCAGGGGCAGCCCCAGCATTTT.

V and J are TRBV9 and TRBJ2-5, with 10 bases matching TRBD2. The CDR3 is 16 amino acids. V lost 3 bases and J lost 6; bases outside the gene matches: 11. The germline V gene encodes CDR1 SGDLS and CDR2 YYNGEE. As DNA, the CDR3 is TGTGCCAGCAGCGGCAACCCTGGGACTAGCGAAAAGACCCAGTACTTC. Translation: CASSGNPGTSEKTQYF. The entire variable domain, with the rest obtained from reference TRBV9 and TRBJ2-5, is as follows: DSGVTQTPKHLITATGQRVTLRCSPRSGDLSVYWYQQSLDQGLQFLIQYYNGEERAKGNILERFSAQQFPDLHSELNLSSLELGDSALYFCASSGNPGTSEKTQYFGPGTRLLVL.

The J gene is TRBJ2-3, the V gene TRBV21-1. TRBV21-1 is termed a pseudogene. The CDR3 has 12 amino acids. The CDR3 here is CASSPWMDTQYF. The CDR3 DNA is TGTGCCAGCAGCCCTTGGATGGATACGCAGTATTTT.

The rearrangement joins TRBV9 to TRBJ2-1; no firm D call. Per the germline V gene, CDR1 is SGDLS and CDR2 is YYNGEE. The V and J ends lost 0 bases and 5 bases respectively, with 12 bases between them. The CDR3 has 15 residues. The CDR3, as DNA: TGTGCCAGCAGCGTAGCTTCGGCAGGCCACAATGAGCAGTTCTTC. Protein product: CASSVASAGHNEQFF.

The chain carries TRBV19 and TRBJ1-2; 10 bases match TRBD1. Losses at the gene ends were 0 bases for V and 6 bases for J; bases not matched to a gene: 4. The CDR3 sequence is 15 residues long. Germline CDR1 reads LNHDA; CDR2 reads SQIVND (reference sequence). The CDR3 loop reads CASSIDPGQGNGYTF. CDR3 bases: TGTGCCAGTAGTATAGATCCGGGACAGGGGAATGGCTACACCTTC.

The chain combines TRBV27 with TRBJ1-1, with 7 nucleotides matching TRBD1. V trimming: 5 bases; J trimming: 3 bases; junction bases outside the gene matches: 3. The germline V gene has CDR1 MNHEY and CDR2 SMNVEV (reference sequence). The CDR3 length is 13 residues. CDR3 nucleotide sequence: TGTGCCAGCAGTCGGACAGGATACACTGAAGCTTTCTTT. It specifies CASSRTGYTEAFF.

The genes are TRBV19 and TRBJ2-7; 7 bases align to TRBD1. V lost 7 bases, J lost 0 bases, and 6 bases stayed unmatched. CDR1 LNHDA and CDR2 SQIVND come from the germline V gene (reference sequence). The CDR3 has 14 amino acids. The CDR3 nucleotides are TGTGCCAGTACCTCCGGGACAGCCTCCTACGAGCAGTACTTC. It translates to CASTSGTASYEQYF.

The rearrangement links TRBV11-3 to TRBJ2-1; TRBD2 matches 10 bases. This CDR3 is 17 amino acids long. Trimming removed 1 base from V and 3 bases from J; junction bases left unmatched: 6. The V gene's germline CDR1 is SGHNT and CDR2 YENEEA. CDR3: CASSLVGTSGDYNEQFF. The CDR3 coding sequence is TGTGCCAGCAGCTTAGTAGGTACTAGCGGGGACTACAATGAGCAGTTCTTC. Combining the CDR3 with reference TRBV11-3 and TRBJ2-1 gives the whole variable domain EAGVVQSPRYKIIEKKQPVAFWCNPISGHNTLYWYLQNLGQGPELLIRYENEEAVDDSQLPKDRFSAERLKGVDSTLKIQPAELGDSAVYLCASSLVGTSGDYNEQFFGPGTRLTVL.

This sequence joins TRBV28 and TRBJ1-6, with TRBD1 identical over 7 bases. CDR3 length: 16 residues. Germline V CDR1 and CDR2: MDHEN, SYDVKM. The J segment lost 7 bases and the V segment lost 5 bases, leaving 11 bases of the junction unmatched. In nucleotides, the CDR3 is TGTGCCAGCAGTCCCCCGGACAGGCCGAGGAATTCACCCCTCCACTTT. Its protein product is CASSPPDRPRNSPLHF. The whole variable domain, remainder taken from reference TRBV28 and TRBJ1-6, is DVKVTQSSRYLVKRTGEKVFLECVQDMDHENMFWYRQDPGLGLRLIYFSYDVKMKEKGDIPEGYSVSREKKERFSLILESASTNQTSMYLCASSPPDRPRNSPLHFGNGTRLTVT.

The chain uses TRBV5-4 and TRBJ1-1; 7 positions match TRBD1. There are 14 residues in the CDR3. Losses at the gene ends were 4 bases for V and 4 bases for J; bases not matched to a gene: 7. Germline values: CDR1 SGHNT, CDR2 YYREEE (reference sequence). This CDR3 reads CASSIRGQGTEAFF. The CDR3 DNA is TGTGCCAGCAGCATTAGGGGGCAGGGCACTGAAGCTTTCTTT.

The chain joins TRBV19 to TRBJ2-1; no definite D call. CDR3 size: 16 residues. Trimming shortened V by 2 bases and J by 0 bases, and 11 bases separated the two germline ends. Germline V gene data show CDR1 as LNHDA and CDR2 as SQIVND (reference sequence). CDR3 nucleotides: TGTGCCAGTAGTATAAGGACGATGAGCTCCTACAATGAGCAGTTCTTC. It translates to CASSIRTMSSYNEQFF.

This clone was counted many times. This chain links TRBV5-6 with TRBJ1-5; no clear D. The CDR3 loop spans 13 amino acids. The germline V gene encodes CDR1 SGHDT and CDR2 YYEEEE. The ends were cut back, 4 bases at V and 3 bases at J, with 8 bases in the middle. The CDR3 nucleotides are TGTGCCAGCAGCCCTGGACCCAATCAGCCCCAGCATTTT. The encoded protein is CASSPGPNQPQHF.

This clone was detected only once. The chain employs TRBV5-6 and TRBJ2-1; 8 bases map to TRBD1. J was trimmed by 9 bases and V by 1 base; bases with no gene match: 3. CDR3 size: 13 residues. CDR1 and CDR2 from the germline V gene are SGHDT and YYEEEE. CDR3 nucleotides: TGTGCCAGCAGCTTGTCAGGGGGCGTTGAGCAGTTCTTC. It is translated as CASSLSGGVEQFF.

The genes are TRBV10-3 and TRBJ2-7; TRBD1 might be the D (5 bases). The germline V gene has CDR1 ENHRY and CDR2 SYGVKD. This CDR3 contains 14 residues. The V end lost 3 bases, the J end lost 2 bases, and 11 bases lay between the germline ends. The CDR3 nucleotides read TGTGCCATCAGTGATAGTAAGGGGACCTACGAGCAGTACTTC. Translating gives CAISDSKGTYEQYF.

This clone was counted once. J is TRBJ2-7 and V is TRBV10-2; no clear D gene. The V gene's germline CDR1 is WSHSY and CDR2 SAAADI. This CDR3 is built from 14 residues. V shed 3 bases and J shed 6 bases, with 15 bases lying between them. The CDR3 spells CASSDTPTQGEQYF. The DNA of the CDR3 is TGCGCCAGCAGTGATACACCTACCCAAGGCGAGCAGTACTTC.

The chain has TRBV11-2 and TRBJ2-7; D not resolved. V was shortened by 4 bases and J by 6 bases, with 10 bases between the two germline ends. CDR1 and CDR2 (germline): SGHAT, FQNNGV. The CDR3 runs 12 residues. The DNA of the CDR3 is TGTGCCAGCAGCTCCTTGGCAGCCGAGCAGTACTTC. Its translation is CASSSLAAEQYF. The full variable domain, in which reference TRBV11-2 and TRBJ2-7 provide the parts outside the CDR3, is EAGVAQSPRYKIIEKRQSVAFWCNPISGHATLYWYQQILGQGPKLLIQFQNNGVVDDSQLPKDRFSAERLKGVDSTLKIQPAKLEDSAVYLCASSSLAAEQYFGPGTRLTVT.

V is TRBV27 and J is TRBJ2-2; 7 bases are a match to TRBD2. V lost 5 bases and J lost 6; bases outside the gene matches: 9. CDR3 length: 15 residues. The germline gives CDR1 MNHEY, CDR2 SMNVEV (reference sequence). CDR3 sequence: CASSTPRLASGELFF. For the CDR3, the DNA is TGTGCCAGCAGTACCCCGAGACTAGCCTCCGGGGAGCTGTTTTTT.

V is TRBV13 and J is TRBJ1-5, with TRBD1 matching 7 bases. Germline V gene sequence: CDR1 PRHDT, CDR2 FYEKMQ (reference sequence). The CDR3 extends over 16 amino acids. The trim removed 6 bases at V and 0 bases at J, leaving 8 bases unmatched. The chain's CDR3 is CASRGQRSYSNQPQHF. CDR3 DNA: TGTGCCAGCAGGGGACAGAGGAGTTATAGCAATCAGCCCCAGCATTTT.

J is TRBJ2-5 and V is TRBV5-4; D not certain. The V end was cut by 0 bases, the J end by 5 bases, with 14 bases between. The CDR3 contains 15 residues. Germline V gene sequence: CDR1 SGHNT, CDR2 YYREEE (reference sequence). The CDR3 sequence is CASSLAWGNAETQYF. The CDR3, as DNA: TGTGCCAGCAGCTTGGCGTGGGGAAACGCGGAGACCCAGTACTTC.

The genes are TRBV11-2 and TRBJ2-7, with D possibly being TRBD1 or TRBD2 (5 bases each). Germline assignment: CDR1 SGHAT and CDR2 FQNNGV. V was pared by 5 bases and J by 7 bases, with 24 bases between. This CDR3 has 16 amino acids. The CDR3 DNA reads as TGTGCCAGCAGCCCCATTTTAGGGGACGGGGTCTGGGAGCAGTACTTC. Protein product: CASSPILGDGVWEQYF.

The rearrangement uses TRBV5-1 and TRBJ2-7; 10 positions match TRBD2. CDR1 is SGHRS and CDR2 is YFSETQ in the germline V gene. Losses at the gene ends were 4 bases for V and 5 bases for J; bases not matched to a gene: 3. The CDR3 is made up of 13 amino acids. The CDR3 region is CASSDGLADEQYF. The CDR3 DNA sequence: TGCGCCAGCAGCGACGGACTAGCGGACGAGCAGTACTTC.

The chain is built from TRBV18 and TRBJ1-1, with unresolved D. The CDR3 has 12 amino acids. Between the trimmed V and J ends, which lost 4 bases and 2 bases, there was a span of 5 bases. CDR1 and CDR2 from the germline V gene are KGHSH and LQKENI. CDR3 sequence reads: CASSLGNTEAFF. CDR3 sequence (DNA): TGTGCCAGCTCACTGGGCAACACTGAAGCTTTCTTT. Combining the CDR3 with reference TRBV18 and TRBJ1-1 gives the whole variable domain NAGVMQNPRHLVRRRGQEARLRCSPMKGHSHVYWYRQLPEEGLKFMVYLQKENIIDESGMPKERFSAEFPKEGPSILRIQQVVRGDSAAYFCASSLGNTEAFFGQGTRLTVV.